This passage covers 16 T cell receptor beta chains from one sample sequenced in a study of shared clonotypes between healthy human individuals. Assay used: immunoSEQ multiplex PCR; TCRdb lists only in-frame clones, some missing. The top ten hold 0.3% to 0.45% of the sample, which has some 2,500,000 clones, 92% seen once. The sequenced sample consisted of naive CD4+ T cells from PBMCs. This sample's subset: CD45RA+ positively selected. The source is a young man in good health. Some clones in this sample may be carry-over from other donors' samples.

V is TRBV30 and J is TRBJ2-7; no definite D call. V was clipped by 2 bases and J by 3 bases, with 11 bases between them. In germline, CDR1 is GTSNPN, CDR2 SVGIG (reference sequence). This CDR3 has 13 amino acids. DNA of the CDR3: TGTGCCTGGAGTAGGGCCCTGATCTACGAGCAGTACTTC. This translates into CAWSRALIYEQYF.

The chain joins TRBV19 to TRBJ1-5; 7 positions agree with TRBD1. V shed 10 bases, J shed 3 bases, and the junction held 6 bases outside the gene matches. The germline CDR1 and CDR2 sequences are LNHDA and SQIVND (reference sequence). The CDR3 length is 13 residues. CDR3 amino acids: CATNRGNNQPQHF. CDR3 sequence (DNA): TGTGCCACCAACAGGGGAAACAATCAGCCCCAGCATTTT.

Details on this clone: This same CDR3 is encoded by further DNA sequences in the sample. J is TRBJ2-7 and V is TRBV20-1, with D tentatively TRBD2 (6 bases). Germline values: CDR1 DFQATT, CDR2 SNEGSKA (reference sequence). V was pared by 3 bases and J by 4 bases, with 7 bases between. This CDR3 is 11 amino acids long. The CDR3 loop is CSARAGYEQYF. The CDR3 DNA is TGCAGTGCTAGGGCGGGATACGAGCAGTACTTC.

This CDR3 is CASSYRTGDYGYTF. As DNA, the CDR3 is TGTGCCAGCAGTTACAGGACAGGGGACTATGGCTACACCTTC. The V call is TRBV6-5, the J call TRBJ1-2; 9 bases fit TRBD1. The CDR3 contains 14 residues. The V gene end was trimmed by 2 bases and the J gene end by 3 bases; junction bases not matched to a gene: 1. From germline, CDR1 is MNHEY and CDR2 SVGAGI.

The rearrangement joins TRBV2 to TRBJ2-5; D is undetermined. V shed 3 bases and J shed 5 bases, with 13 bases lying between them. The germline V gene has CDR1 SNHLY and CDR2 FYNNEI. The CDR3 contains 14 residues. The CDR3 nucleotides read TGTGCCAGCAGTGAGAATTATCCGGAGGAGACCCAGTACTTC. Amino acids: CASSENYPEETQYF.

The CDR3 here is CASSLDWQRDTEAFF. The CDR3 region has the DNA TGCGCCAGCAGCTTGGATTGGCAACGCGACACTGAAGCTTTCTTT. The J gene is TRBJ1-1, the V gene TRBV5-1; D is ambiguous. CDR3 length: 15 amino acids. From germline, CDR1 is SGHRS and CDR2 YFSETQ. The V and J ends lost 0 bases and 3 bases respectively, with 12 bases between them.

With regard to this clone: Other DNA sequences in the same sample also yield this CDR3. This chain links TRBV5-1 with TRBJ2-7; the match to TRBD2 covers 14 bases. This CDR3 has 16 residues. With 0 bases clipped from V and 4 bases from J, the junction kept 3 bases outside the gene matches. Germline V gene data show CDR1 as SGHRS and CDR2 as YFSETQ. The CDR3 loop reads CASSLGGTSGSYEQYF. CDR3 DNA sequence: TGCGCCAGCAGCTTGGGAGGGACTAGCGGGAGTTACGAGCAGTACTTC. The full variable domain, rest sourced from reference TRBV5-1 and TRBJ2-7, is KAGVTQTPRYLIKTRGQQVTLSCSPISGHRSVSWYQQTPGQGLQFLFEYFSETQRNKGNFPGRFSGRQFSNSRSEMNVSTLELGDSALYLCASSLGGTSGSYEQYFGPGTRLTVT.

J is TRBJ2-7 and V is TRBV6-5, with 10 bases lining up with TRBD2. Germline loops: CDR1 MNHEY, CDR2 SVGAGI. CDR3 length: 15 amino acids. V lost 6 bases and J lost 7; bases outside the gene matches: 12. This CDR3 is CASSPVASGRGEQYF. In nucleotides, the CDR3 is TGTGCCAGCAGCCCCGTTGCGAGCGGGAGGGGAGAGCAGTACTTC.

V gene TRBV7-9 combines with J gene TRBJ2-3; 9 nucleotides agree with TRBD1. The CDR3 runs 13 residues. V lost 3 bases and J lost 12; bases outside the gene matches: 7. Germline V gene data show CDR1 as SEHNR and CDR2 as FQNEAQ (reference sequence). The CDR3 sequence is CASSFGTGPHQYF. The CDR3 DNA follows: TGTGCCAGCAGCTTCGGGACAGGGCCCCACCAGTATTTT.

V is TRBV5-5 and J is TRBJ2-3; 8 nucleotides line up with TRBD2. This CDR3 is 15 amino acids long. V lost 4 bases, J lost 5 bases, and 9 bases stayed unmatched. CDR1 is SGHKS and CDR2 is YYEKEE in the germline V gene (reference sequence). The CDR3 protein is CASSPQGLEGDTQYF. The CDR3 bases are TGTGCCAGCAGCCCGCAGGGACTAGAAGGAGATACGCAGTATTTT.

For the CDR3, the DNA is TGTGCCAGCAGCAATAGACAGGGAGGAACAGATACGCAGTATTTT. Translating it yields CASSNRQGGTDTQYF. The chain employs TRBV5-4 and TRBJ2-3; D is perhaps TRBD1 (7 bases). This CDR3 comprises 15 residues. V was shortened by 4 bases and J by 3 bases, with 15 bases between the two germline ends. Per the germline V gene, CDR1 is SGHNT and CDR2 is YYREEE (reference sequence). The entire variable domain, with the rest obtained from reference TRBV5-4 and TRBJ2-3, is as follows: ETGVTQSPTHLIKTRGQQVTLRCSSQSGHNTVSWYQQALGQGPQFIFQYYREEENGRGNFPPRFSGLQFPNYSSELNVNALELDDSALYLCASSNRQGGTDTQYFGPGTRLTVL.

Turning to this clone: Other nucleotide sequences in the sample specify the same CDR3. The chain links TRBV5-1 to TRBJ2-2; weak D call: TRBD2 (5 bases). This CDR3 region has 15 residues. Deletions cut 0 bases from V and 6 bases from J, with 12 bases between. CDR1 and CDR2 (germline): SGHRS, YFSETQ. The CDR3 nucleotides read TGCGCCAGCAGCTTGGAGCTAGCTGGGGCCGGGGAGCTGTTTTTT. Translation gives CASSLELAGAGELFF.

CDR3 nucleotide sequence: TGTGCCAGCAGTTACTCAGGGGTTGGGTACTACGAGCAGTACTTC. This gives the protein CASSYSGVGYYEQYF. This sequence joins TRBV6-5 and TRBJ2-7; D is perhaps TRBD1 (5 bases). V gave up 0 bases and J gave up 3 bases, with 12 bases separating them. The CDR3 spans 15 residues. Germline V lookup: CDR1 MNHEY, CDR2 SVGAGI.

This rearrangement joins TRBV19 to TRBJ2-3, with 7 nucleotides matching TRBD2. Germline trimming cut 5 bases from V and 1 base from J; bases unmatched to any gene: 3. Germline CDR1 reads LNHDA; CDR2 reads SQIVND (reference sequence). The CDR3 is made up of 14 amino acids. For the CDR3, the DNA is TGTGCCAGTAGTGCCCTAGCGGGCACAGATACGCAGTATTTT. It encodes CASSALAGTDTQYF.

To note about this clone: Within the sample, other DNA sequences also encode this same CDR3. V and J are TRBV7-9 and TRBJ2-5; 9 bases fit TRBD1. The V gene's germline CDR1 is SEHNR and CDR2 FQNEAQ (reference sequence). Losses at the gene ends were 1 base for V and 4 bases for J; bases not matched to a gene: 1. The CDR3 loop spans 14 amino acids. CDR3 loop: CASSLDRGRETQYF. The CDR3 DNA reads TGTGCCAGCAGCTTAGACAGGGGGCGAGAGACCCAGTACTTC.

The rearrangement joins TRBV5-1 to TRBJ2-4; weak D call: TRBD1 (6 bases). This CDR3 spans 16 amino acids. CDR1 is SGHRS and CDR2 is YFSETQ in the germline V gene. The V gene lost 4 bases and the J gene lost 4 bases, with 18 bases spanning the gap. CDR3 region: CASSGDPGDGKNIQYF. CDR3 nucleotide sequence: TGCGCCAGCAGCGGCGACCCAGGGGACGGAAAAAACATTCAGTACTTC.